This T cell receptor beta chain comes out of a study of neurological immune-mediated disorders. The study, taken as a whole, reports: No expanded-clone CDR3 amino acid sequence recurred across subjects, suggesting private TCR-beta repertoires. HTLV-1-associated myelopathy displayed the greatest TCR clonal expansion, and multiple sclerosis exhibited the smallest, lower than that of healthy controls.

This clonotype was detected many times. Its antigen is undetermined. This CDR3 comprises 17 residues. The junction had 8 bases not matched to a gene; V was cut back by 0 bases and J by 6 bases. CDR1 is SEHNR, CDR2 FQNEAQ, per germline (reference sequence). Time point here: technical triplicate 2. Synthesis of cDNA was performed by 5'RACE using 10-nucleotide random UMIs. From 15-18 subjects, each sequencing run yielded over 160 million TCR-beta sequences. TCRdb ran MiXCR on the 5' RACE reads and lists one entry per CDR3 protein. The sample includes about 59,000 distinct CDR3 sequences, around 24% of them seen just once.

The sequence was collected from a man in his fifties or sixties with HTLV-1-associated myelopathy (HAM/TSP). The V gene is TRBV7-9, the J gene TRBJ2-1, with 10 bases matching TRBD2. Sequenced: PBMCs. The CDR3 spells CASSLAGRLAGVNEQFF. The CDR3 region has the DNA TGTGCCAGCAGCTTAGCAGGTCGGCTAGCGGGAGTCAATGAGCAGTTCTTC.